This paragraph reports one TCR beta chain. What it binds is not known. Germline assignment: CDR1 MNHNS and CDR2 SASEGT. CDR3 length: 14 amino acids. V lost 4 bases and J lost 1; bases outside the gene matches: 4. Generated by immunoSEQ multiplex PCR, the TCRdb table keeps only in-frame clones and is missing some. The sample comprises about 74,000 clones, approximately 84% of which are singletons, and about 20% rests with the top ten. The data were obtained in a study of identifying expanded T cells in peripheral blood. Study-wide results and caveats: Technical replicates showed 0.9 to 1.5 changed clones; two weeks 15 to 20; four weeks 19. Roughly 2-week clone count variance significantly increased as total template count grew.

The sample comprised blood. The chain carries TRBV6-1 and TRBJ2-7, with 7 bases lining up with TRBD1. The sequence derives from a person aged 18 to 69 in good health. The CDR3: CASSVTGDSYEQYF. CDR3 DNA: TGTGCCAGCAGTGTAACAGGGGATTCCTACGAGCAGTACTTC.